These 18 T cell receptor beta chains were all obtained from the same sample, sequenced in a study of cytomegalovirus exposure and HLA in healthy donors. The PCR ran on 60 Vbeta and 13 Jbeta primers. The data were produced by immunoSEQ multiplex PCR, yet TCRdb's version contains in-frame clones alone and is incomplete. This table has around 99,000 clones, around 70% appearing once. Material for sequencing was PBMCs. The receptors stem from a woman aged 70 to 79 in good health and CMV-seropositive.

Only a few counts were recorded for this clone. The V and J genes are TRBV15 and TRBJ1-4; D might be TRBD1 (5 bases). V gave up 1 base and J gave up 6 bases, with 12 bases separating them. Looked up from germline, CDR1 is LNHNV and CDR2 is YYDKDF (reference sequence). The CDR3 is 15 amino acids. In DNA, the CDR3 is TGTGCCACCAGCAGAGCTGGACAACAGTATGAAAAACTGTTTTTT. Its translation: CATSRAGQQYEKLFF. The whole variable domain, filled in from reference TRBV15 and TRBJ1-4, reads DAMVIQNPRYQVTQFGKPVTLSCSQTLNHNVMYWYQQKSSQAPKLLFHYYDKDFNNEADTPDNFQSRRPNTSFCFLDIRSPGLGDTAMYLCATSRAGQQYEKLFFGSGTQLSVL.

J is TRBJ2-7 and V is TRBV5-1; D is perhaps TRBD1 (6 bases). The V gene's germline CDR1 is SGHRS and CDR2 YFSETQ. This CDR3 spans 13 amino acids. Trimming stripped 4 bases from V and 2 bases from J, with 10 bases between. This CDR3 reads CASSQDSAYEQYF. The CDR3, as DNA: TGCGCCAGCAGCCAGGACAGCGCCTACGAGCAGTACTTC. The full variable domain, completed using reference TRBV5-1 and TRBJ2-7, is KAGVTQTPRYLIKTRGQQVTLSCSPISGHRSVSWYQQTPGQGLQFLFEYFSETQRNKGNFPGRFSGRQFSNSRSEMNVSTLELGDSALYLCASSQDSAYEQYFGPGTRLTVT.

V and J are TRBV6-5 and TRBJ1-5, with TRBD1 identical over 8 bases. Germline loops: CDR1 MNHEY, CDR2 SVGAGI. This CDR3 has 14 residues. The V segment lost 4 bases and the J segment 5 bases; nucleotides outside the gene matches: 4. This CDR3 is CASSSGQGHQPQHF. CDR3 nucleotide sequence: TGTGCCAGCAGTTCCGGACAGGGCCATCAGCCCCAGCATTTT.

Only one count was recorded for this clone. The chain couples TRBV20-1 to TRBJ1-1; maybe TRBD1 (6 bases). CDR3 length: 11 amino acids. In germline, CDR1 is DFQATT, CDR2 SNEGSKA (reference sequence). The V gene lost 5 bases and the J gene lost 9 bases, with 13 bases spanning the gap. CDR3 amino acids: CSAGSDSQAFF. The CDR3 DNA follows: TGCAGTGCTGGCTCGGACAGTCAAGCTTTCTTT.

The genes are TRBV5-1 and TRBJ2-7, with TRBD2 identical over 14 bases. The CDR3 consists of 19 residues. J gave up 1 base and V 0 bases, and 9 bases lay outside the gene matches. Germline-derived CDR1 and CDR2 are SGHRS and YFSETQ. The CDR3, as DNA: TGCGCCAGCAGCTTGGCGACTAGCGGGGGGGCCATGGAATCCTACGAGCAGTACTTC. Translated, it gives CASSLATSGGAMESYEQYF.

This chain uses TRBV5-1 with TRBJ2-5; D may be TRBD1 (6 bases). With 0 bases removed from V and 5 bases from J, the gap between germline ends came to 11 bases. The CDR3 totals 14 residues. Germline V gives CDR1 SGHRS, CDR2 YFSETQ. The CDR3 DNA follows: TGCGCCAGCAGCTTGGGGGACATCCTTGAGACCCAGTACTTC. Residues: CASSLGDILETQYF.

The rearrangement joins TRBV29-1 to TRBJ2-7; 9 bases map to TRBD2. V was pared by 4 bases and J by 3 bases, with 1 base of the junction left unmatched. Germline V gene lookup returns CDR1 SQVTM and CDR2 ANQGSEA. The CDR3 totals 12 residues. The CDR3 sequence: CSVVAGVYEQYF. Written as DNA, the CDR3 is TGCAGCGTTGTAGCGGGGGTCTACGAGCAGTACTTC.

The chain uses TRBV11-2 and TRBJ2-3; 8 bases are a match to TRBD2. Germline V gives CDR1 SGHAT, CDR2 FQNNGV. J gave up 0 bases and V 5 bases, and 10 bases lay outside the gene matches. The CDR3 is 17 amino acids. The CDR3 nucleotides are TGTGCCAGCAGCCCCCGGGTAGCGGGGTTAAGCACAGATACGCAGTATTTT. Protein product: CASSPRVAGLSTDTQYF.

The rearrangement joins TRBV6-6 to TRBJ1-5; no reliable D call. Germline V lookup: CDR1 MNHNY, CDR2 SVGAGI (reference sequence). Trimming stripped 6 bases from V and 2 bases from J, with 11 bases between. The CDR3 is 14 amino acids. The CDR3 nucleotides read TGTGCCAGCAGGTCAACGGTACGCAATCAGCCCCAGCATTTT. Its translation: CASRSTVRNQPQHF.

This chain joins TRBV7-7 and TRBJ2-5; 9 bases match TRBD2. The CDR3 consists of 16 residues. J was trimmed by 4 bases and V by 1 base; bases with no gene match: 7. Germline V gene lookup returns CDR1 SSHAT and CDR2 FNYEAQ (reference sequence). CDR3 amino acids: CASSLVSSGVRETQYF. The CDR3 nucleotides read TGTGCCAGCAGCTTAGTGTCTAGCGGGGTGAGAGAGACCCAGTACTTC.

This chain connects TRBV10-3 to TRBJ2-2; 10 bases align to TRBD1. Germline V gives CDR1 ENHRY, CDR2 SYGVKD. J gave up 5 bases and V 2 bases, and 8 bases lay outside the gene matches. This CDR3 is 17 amino acids long. CDR3 coding DNA: TGTGCCATCAGTGAGCGTTATGGGACAGGGGAAACCGGGGAGCTGTTTTTT. This codes for CAISERYGTGETGELFF.

This clone has more than one count but fewer than ten. This rearrangement joins TRBV4-3 to TRBJ1-2; 7 bases agree with TRBD1. This CDR3 has 21 residues. Per germline, CDR1 LGHNA and CDR2 YSLEER. J lost 0 bases, V lost 0 bases, and 19 bases had no gene match. CDR3 loop: CASSQDPEGQRIYPANYGYTF. The CDR3 region has the DNA TGCGCCAGCAGCCAAGATCCCGAGGGACAGCGAATATATCCAGCTAACTATGGCTACACCTTC.

In regard to this clone: At one boundary the junction diverges from the germline segment, which might be a read error. This sequence joins TRBV30 and TRBJ2-7, with D possibly matching TRBD2 (8 bases). This CDR3 comprises 11 residues. The germline V gene encodes CDR1 GTSNPN and CDR2 SVGIG (reference sequence). CDR3 residues: CAWSPGGGQNF. CDR3 coding DNA: TGTGCCTGGAGTCCGGGGGGGGGACAGAACTTC. Variable domain in full (rest from reference TRBV30 and TRBJ2-7): SQTIHQWPATLVQPVGSPLSLECTVEGTSNPNLYWYRQAAGRGLQLLFYSVGIGQISSEVPQNLSASRPQDRQFILSSKKLLLSDSGFYLCAWSPGGGQNFGPGTRLTVT.

In its sample, this clone was seen a few times. The CDR3 sequence is CASSTGGANTEAFF. The CDR3 region has the DNA TGCGCCAGCAGCACAGGGGGCGCGAACACTGAAGCTTTCTTT. The rearrangement uses TRBV5-1 and TRBJ1-1; TRBD1 agrees at 9 bases. V lost 4 bases, J lost 1 base, and 2 bases stayed unmatched. Looked up from germline, CDR1 is SGHRS and CDR2 is YFSETQ. The CDR3 loop spans 14 amino acids.

The V and J genes are TRBV2 and TRBJ2-5; possibly TRBD1 for D (6 bases). V shed 4 bases and J shed 4 bases, with 13 bases lying between them. Germline V gene sequence: CDR1 SNHLY, CDR2 FYNNEI. This CDR3 comprises 14 residues. The CDR3: CASSVSGTRETQYF. The CDR3 region has the DNA TGTGCCAGCAGTGTTTCCGGGACAAGAGAGACCCAGTACTTC.

CDR3 loop: CASSPLGANTEAFF. The DNA of the CDR3 is TGTGCCAGCAGCCCTTTAGGAGCGAACACTGAAGCTTTCTTT. The chain joins TRBV5-6 to TRBJ1-1; D is undetermined. V was trimmed by 4 bases and J by 1 base, leaving 11 bases between them. CDR1 and CDR2 (germline): SGHDT, YYEEEE. The CDR3 loop spans 14 amino acids.

As to this clone: The sample carries other DNA sequences with the same CDR3. The rearrangement joins TRBV7-9 to TRBJ1-3, with D perhaps matching TRBD1 (5 bases). Trimming pared 6 bases from V and 2 bases from J, leaving 11 bases between. This CDR3 has 14 residues. CDR1 SEHNR and CDR2 FQNEAQ come from the germline V gene (reference sequence). The CDR3 region is CASSLAGAGNTIYF. CDR3 DNA sequence: TGTGCCAGCAGTTTGGCGGGGGCTGGAAACACCATATATTTT.

The table lists this clone with a few counts. The chain has TRBV29-1 and TRBJ2-3; a possible D gene is TRBD2 (5 bases). This CDR3 comprises 11 residues. Germline V gives CDR1 SQVTM, CDR2 ANQGSEA. Between the trimmed V and J ends, which lost 7 bases and 1 base, there was a span of 6 bases. The CDR3 DNA follows: TGCAGCGGCGGGCGCACAGATACGCAGTATTTT. This sequence encodes CSGGRTDTQYF.